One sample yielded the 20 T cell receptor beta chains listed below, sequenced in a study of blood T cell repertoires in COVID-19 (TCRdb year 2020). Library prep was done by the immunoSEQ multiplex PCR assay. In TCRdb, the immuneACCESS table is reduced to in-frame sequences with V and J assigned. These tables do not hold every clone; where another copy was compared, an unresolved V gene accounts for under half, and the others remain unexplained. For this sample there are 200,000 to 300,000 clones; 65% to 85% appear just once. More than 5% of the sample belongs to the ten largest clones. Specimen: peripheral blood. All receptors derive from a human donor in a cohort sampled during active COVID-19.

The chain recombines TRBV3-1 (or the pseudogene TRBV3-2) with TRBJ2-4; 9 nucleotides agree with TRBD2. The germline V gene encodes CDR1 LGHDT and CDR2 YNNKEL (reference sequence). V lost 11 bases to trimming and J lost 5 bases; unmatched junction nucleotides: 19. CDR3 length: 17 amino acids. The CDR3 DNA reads TGTGCCTCCGACGCTAGCGGGGATTCGGCTAGCCAAAACATTCAGTACTTC. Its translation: CASDASGDSASQNIQYF.

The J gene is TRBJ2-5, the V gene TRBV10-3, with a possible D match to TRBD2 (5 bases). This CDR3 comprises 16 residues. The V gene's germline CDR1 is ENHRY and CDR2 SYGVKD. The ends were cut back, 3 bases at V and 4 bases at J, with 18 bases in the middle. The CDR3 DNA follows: TGTGCCATCAGTGAACCCGGACTGGAAGGGCGAGAGACCCAGTACTTC. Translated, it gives CAISEPGLEGRETQYF.

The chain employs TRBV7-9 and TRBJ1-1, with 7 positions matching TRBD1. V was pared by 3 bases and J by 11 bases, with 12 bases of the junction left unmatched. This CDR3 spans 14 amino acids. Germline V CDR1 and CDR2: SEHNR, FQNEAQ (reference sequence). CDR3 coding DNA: TGTGCCAGCAGCTTTGATTTAGGGGGCATGAGGGCTTTCTTT. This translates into CASSFDLGGMRAFF.

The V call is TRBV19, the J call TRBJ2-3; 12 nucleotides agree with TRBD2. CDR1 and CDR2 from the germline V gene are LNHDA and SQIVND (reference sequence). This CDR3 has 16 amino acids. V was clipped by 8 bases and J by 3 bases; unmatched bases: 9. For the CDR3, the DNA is TGTGCCAGTGCTAAGACTAGCGGGAGAGGAACAGATACGCAGTATTTT. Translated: CASAKTSGRGTDTQYF.

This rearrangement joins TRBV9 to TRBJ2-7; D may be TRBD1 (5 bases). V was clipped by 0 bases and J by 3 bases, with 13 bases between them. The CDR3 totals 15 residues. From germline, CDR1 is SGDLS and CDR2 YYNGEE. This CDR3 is CASSVGSRAFYEQYF. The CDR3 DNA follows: TGTGCCAGCAGCGTAGGGTCCAGGGCATTCTACGAGCAGTACTTC.

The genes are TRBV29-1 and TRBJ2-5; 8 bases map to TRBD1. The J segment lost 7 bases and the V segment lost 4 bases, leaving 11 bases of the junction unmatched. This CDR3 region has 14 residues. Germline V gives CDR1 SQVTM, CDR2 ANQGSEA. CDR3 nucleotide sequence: TGCAGCGTTGCGTCAGGGGGCGGGACACGGACCCAGTACTTC. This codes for CSVASGGGTRTQYF.

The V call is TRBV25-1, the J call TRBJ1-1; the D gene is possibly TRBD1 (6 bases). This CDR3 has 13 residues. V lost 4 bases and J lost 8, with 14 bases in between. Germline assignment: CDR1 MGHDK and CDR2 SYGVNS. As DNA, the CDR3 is TGTGCCAGCAGTGTCCTTAAAGGGGGAGAAGCTTTCTTT. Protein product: CASSVLKGGEAFF.

CDR3 sequence reads: CASSLALAGRDTGELFF. The CDR3 nucleotides read TGTGCCAGCAGCTTAGCTTTAGCGGGACGGGACACCGGGGAGCTGTTTTTT. The V and J genes are TRBV7-8 and TRBJ2-2; 8 nucleotides line up with TRBD2. CDR3 length equals 17 residues. V gave up 0 bases and J gave up 3 bases; unmatched junction bases: 6. CDR1 SGHVS and CDR2 FQNEAQ come from the germline V gene. The full variable domain, in which reference TRBV7-8 and TRBJ2-2 provide the parts outside the CDR3, is GAGVSQSPRYKVAKRGQDVALRCDPISGHVSLFWYQQALGQGPEFLTYFQNEAQLDKSGLPSDRFFAERPEGSVSTLKIQRTQQEDSAVYLCASSLALAGRDTGELFFGEGSRLTVL.

The CDR3 protein is CASSFAGDTGELFF. CDR3 coding DNA: TGCGCCAGCAGCTTCGCAGGGGACACCGGGGAGCTGTTTTTT. The gene calls are TRBV5-1 and TRBJ2-2; tentatively, D is TRBD1 (6 bases). CDR3 size: 14 residues. V lost 2 bases, J lost 3 bases, and 8 bases lay in between. Germline CDR1 is SGHRS and CDR2 is YFSETQ.

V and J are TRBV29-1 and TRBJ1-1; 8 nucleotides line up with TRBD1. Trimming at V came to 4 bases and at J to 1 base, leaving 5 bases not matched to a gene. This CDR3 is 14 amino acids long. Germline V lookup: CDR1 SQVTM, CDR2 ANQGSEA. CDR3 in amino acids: CSVVTGTGNTEAFF. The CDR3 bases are TGCAGCGTTGTTACCGGGACAGGGAACACTGAAGCTTTCTTT. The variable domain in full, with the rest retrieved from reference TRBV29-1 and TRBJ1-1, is SAVISQKPSRDICQRGTSLTIQCQVDSQVTMMFWYRQQPGQSLTLIATANQGSEATYESGFVIDKFPISRPNLTFSTLTVSNMSPEDSSIYLCSVVTGTGNTEAFFGQGTRLTVV.

Here the CDR3 reads CSASVGAGWNYGYTF. The CDR3, as DNA: TGCAGTGCTAGTGTCGGCGCGGGGTGGAACTATGGCTACACCTTC. The chain has TRBV20-1 and TRBJ1-2; no firm D call. The CDR3 spans 15 residues. V shed 3 bases and J shed 2 bases, with 16 bases lying between them. Germline V gene sequence: CDR1 DFQATT, CDR2 SNEGSKA (reference sequence).

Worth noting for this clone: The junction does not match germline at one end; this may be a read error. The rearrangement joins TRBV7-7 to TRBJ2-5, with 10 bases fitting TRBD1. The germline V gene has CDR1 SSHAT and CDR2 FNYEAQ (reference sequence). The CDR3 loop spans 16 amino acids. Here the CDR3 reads CASSLGTGDPQETQYF. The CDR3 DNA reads TGTGCTAGCAGCTTAGGGACAGGGGATCCTCAAGAGACCCAGTACTTC.

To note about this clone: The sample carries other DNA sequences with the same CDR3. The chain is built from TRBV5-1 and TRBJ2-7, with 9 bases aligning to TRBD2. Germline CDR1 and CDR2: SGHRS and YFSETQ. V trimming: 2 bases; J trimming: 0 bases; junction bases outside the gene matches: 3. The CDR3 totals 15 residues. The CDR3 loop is CASSFSGGSSYEQYF. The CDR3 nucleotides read TGCGCCAGCAGCTTTAGCGGGGGTAGCTCCTACGAGCAGTACTTC.

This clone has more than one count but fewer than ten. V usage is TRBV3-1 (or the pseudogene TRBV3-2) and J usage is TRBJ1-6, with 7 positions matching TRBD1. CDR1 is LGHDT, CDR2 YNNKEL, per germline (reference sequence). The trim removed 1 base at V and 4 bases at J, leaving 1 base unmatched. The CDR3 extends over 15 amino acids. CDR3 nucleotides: TGTGCCAGCAGCCAAGCCAGGGGGTATAATTCACCCCTCCACTTT. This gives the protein CASSQARGYNSPLHF.

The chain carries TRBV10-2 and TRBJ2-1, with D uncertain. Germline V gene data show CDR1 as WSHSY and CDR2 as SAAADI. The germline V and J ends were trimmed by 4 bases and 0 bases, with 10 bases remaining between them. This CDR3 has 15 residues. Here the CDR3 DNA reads TGCGCCAGCAGTGTTTGGAGCGTCTCCTACAATGAGCAGTTCTTC. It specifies CASSVWSVSYNEQFF.

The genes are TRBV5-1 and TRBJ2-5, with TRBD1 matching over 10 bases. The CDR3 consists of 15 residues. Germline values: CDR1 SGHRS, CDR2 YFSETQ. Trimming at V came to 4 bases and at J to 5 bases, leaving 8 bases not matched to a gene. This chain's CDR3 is CASSPSRDRGETQYF. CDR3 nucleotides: TGCGCCAGCAGCCCGTCCCGGGACAGGGGTGAGACCCAGTACTTC.

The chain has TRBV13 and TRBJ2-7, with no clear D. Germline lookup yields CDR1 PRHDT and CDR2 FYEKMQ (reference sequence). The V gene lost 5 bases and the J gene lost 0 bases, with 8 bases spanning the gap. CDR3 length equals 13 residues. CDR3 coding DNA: TGTGCCAGCAGCCAACTACGCTCCTACGAGCAGTACTTC. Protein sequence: CASSQLRSYEQYF.

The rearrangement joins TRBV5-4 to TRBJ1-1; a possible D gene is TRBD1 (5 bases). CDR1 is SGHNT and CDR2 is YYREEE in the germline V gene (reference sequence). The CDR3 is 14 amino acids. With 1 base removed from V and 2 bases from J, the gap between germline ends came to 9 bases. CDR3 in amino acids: CASSLPGPNTEAFF. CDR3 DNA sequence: TGTGCCAGCAGCTTGCCAGGGCCCAACACTGAAGCTTTCTTT.

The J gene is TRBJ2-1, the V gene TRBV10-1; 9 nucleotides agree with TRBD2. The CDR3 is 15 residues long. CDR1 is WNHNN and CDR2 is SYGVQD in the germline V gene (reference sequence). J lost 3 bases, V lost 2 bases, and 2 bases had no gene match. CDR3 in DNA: TGCGCCAGCAGTGAGGCTAGCGGGGACTACAATGAGCAGTTCTTC. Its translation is CASSEASGDYNEQFF.

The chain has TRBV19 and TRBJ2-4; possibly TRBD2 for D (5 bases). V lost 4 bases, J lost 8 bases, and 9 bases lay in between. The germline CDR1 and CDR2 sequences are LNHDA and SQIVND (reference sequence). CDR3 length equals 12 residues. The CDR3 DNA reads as TGTGCCAGTAGTACGTCCGGGGACATTCAGTACTTC. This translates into CASSTSGDIQYF.